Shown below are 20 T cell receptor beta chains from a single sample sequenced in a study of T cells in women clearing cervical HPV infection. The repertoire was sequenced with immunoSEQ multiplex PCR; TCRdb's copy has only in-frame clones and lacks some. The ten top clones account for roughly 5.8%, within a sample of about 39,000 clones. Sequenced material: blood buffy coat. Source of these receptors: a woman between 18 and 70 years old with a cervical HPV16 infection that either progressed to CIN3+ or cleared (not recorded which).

The CDR3 loop is CASSLGLQGQETQYF. CDR3 DNA (partial): TGTGCCAGCAGCTTAGGACTACAAGGGCAAGAGACC. This sequence joins TRBV11-1 and TRBJ2-5, with a weak D call TRBD2 (5 bases). The read finishes 3 residues shy of the CDR3 end, and the germline J gene is used to complete it. This CDR3 contains 15 residues. V was clipped by 1 base and J by 2 bases, with 11 bases between them. In germline, CDR1 is SGHAT, CDR2 FQDESV (reference sequence).

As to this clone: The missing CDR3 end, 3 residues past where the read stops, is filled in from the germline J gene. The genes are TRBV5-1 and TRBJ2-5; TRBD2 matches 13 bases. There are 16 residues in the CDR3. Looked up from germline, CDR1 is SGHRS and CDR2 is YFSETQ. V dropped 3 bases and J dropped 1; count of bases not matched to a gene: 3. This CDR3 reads CASSWGTSGIQETQYF. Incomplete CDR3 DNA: TGCGCCAGCAGCTGGGGGACTAGCGGGATCCAAGAGACC.

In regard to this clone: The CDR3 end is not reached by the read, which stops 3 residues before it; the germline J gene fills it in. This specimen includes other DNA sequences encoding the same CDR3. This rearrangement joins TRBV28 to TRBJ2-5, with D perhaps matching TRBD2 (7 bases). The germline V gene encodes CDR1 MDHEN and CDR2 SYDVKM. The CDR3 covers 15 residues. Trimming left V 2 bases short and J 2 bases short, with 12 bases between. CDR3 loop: CASSLTGGGQETQYF. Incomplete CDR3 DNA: TGTGCCAGCAGTTTAACGGGGGGCGGGCAAGAGACC.

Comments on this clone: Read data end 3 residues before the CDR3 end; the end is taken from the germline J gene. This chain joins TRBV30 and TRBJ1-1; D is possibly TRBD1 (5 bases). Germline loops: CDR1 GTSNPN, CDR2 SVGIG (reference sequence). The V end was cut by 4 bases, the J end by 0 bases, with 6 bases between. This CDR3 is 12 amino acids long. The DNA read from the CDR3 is TGTGCCTGGACAGGGTTGAACACTGAA. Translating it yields CAWTGLNTE. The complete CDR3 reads CAWTGLNTEAFF.

The CDR3 bases that were read are TGCAGTGCACCTGACAGGGGAGCCAAAAACATT. It translates to CSAPDRGAKNI. The whole CDR3 is CSAPDRGAKNIQYF. The V gene is TRBV20-1, the J gene TRBJ2-4, with 8 bases identical to TRBD1. The read falls 3 residues short of the CDR3 end, and the missing part is taken from the germline J gene. Germline V gene lookup returns CDR1 DFQATT and CDR2 SNEGSKA (reference sequence). CDR3 length: 14 amino acids. V lost 6 bases to trimming and J lost 0 bases; unmatched junction nucleotides: 4.

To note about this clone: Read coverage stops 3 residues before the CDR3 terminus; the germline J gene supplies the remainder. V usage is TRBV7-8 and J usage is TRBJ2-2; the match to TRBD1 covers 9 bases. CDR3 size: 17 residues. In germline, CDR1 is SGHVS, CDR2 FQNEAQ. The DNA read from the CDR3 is TGTGCCAGCAGCTTCGGACAGGGGTTCCCAACTAATGAAAAG. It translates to CASSFGQGFPTNEK. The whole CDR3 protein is CASSFGQGFPTNEKLFF.

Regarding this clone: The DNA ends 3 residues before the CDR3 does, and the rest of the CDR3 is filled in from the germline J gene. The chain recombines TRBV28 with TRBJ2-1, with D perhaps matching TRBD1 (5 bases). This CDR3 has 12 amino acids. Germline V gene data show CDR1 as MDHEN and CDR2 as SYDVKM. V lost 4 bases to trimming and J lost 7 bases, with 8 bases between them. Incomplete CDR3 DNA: TGTGCCAGCAGTTCATACAGGAATGAG. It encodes CASSSYRNE. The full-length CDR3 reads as CASSSYRNEQFF.

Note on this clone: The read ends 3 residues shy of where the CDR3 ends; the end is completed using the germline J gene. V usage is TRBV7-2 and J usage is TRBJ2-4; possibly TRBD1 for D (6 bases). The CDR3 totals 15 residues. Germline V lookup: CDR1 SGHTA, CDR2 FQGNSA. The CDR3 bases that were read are TGTGCCAGCAGCTTAGCGGGGGCGGAACCCTATGGT. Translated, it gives CASSLAGAEPYG. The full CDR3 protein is CASSLAGAEPYGQYF.

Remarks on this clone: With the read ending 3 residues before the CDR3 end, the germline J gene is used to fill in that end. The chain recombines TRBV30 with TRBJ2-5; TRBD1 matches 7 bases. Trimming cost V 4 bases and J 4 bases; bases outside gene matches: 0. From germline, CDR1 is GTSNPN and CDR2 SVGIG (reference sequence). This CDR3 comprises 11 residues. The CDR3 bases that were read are TGTGCCTGGAACAGGGGAGAGACC. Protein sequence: CAWNRGET. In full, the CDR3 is CAWNRGETQYF.

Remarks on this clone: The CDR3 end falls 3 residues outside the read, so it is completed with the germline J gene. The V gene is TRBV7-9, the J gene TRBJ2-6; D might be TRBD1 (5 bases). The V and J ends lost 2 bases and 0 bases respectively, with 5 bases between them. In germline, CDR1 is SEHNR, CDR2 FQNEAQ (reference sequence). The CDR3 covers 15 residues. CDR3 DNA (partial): TGTGCCAGCAGCTTAAGGGGCTCTGGGGCCAACGTC. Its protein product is CASSLRGSGANV. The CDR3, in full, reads CASSLRGSGANVLTF.

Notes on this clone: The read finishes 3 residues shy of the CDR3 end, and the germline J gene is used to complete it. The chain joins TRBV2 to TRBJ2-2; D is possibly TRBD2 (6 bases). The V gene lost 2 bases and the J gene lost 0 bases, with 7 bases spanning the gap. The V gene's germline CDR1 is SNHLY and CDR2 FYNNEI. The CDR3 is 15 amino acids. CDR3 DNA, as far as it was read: TGTGCCAGCAGTGAATGGACTACGAACACCGGGGAG. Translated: CASSEWTTNTGE. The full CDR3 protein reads CASSEWTTNTGELFF.

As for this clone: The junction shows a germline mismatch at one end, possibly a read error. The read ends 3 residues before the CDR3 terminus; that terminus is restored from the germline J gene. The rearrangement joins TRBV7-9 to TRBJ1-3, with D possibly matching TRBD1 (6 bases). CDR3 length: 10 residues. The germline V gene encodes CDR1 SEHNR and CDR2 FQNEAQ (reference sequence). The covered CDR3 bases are TGTGCCAGCAGCGGGGACACG. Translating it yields CASSGDT. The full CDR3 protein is CASSGDTIYF.

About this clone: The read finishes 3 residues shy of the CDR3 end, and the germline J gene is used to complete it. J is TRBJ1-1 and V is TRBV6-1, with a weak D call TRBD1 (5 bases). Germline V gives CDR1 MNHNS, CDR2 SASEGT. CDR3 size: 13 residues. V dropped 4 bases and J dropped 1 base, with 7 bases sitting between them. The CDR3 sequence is CASSAQGNTEAFF. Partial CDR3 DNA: TGTGCCAGCAGTGCCCAGGGGAACACTGAA.

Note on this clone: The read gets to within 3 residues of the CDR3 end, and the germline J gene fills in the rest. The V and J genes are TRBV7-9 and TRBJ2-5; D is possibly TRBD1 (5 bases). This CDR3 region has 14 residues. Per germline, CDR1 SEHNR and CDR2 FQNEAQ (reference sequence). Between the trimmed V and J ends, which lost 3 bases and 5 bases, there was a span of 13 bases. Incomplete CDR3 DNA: TGTGCCAGCAGCTTTCGCGAAAAGGGGGAGACC. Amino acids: CASSFREKGET. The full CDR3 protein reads CASSFREKGETQYF.

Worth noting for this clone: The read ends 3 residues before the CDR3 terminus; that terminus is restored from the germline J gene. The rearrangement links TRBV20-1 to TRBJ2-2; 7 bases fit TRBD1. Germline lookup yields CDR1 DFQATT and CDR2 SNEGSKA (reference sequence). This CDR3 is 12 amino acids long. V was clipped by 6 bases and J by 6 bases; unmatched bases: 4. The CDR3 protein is CSARQGPGELFF. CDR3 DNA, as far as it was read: TGCAGTGCGAGACAGGGTCCCGGGGAG.

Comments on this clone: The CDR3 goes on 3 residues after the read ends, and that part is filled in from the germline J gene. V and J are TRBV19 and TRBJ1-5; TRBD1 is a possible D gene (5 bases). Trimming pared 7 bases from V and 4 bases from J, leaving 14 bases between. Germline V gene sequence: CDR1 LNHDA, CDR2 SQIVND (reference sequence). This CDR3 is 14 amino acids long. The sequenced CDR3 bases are TGTGCCAGTACCCTCCGGGGGTCGAATCAGCCC. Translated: CASTLRGSNQP. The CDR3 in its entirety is CASTLRGSNQPQHF.

The CDR3 is CASSLGDRPNYGYTF. Incomplete CDR3 DNA: TGTGCCAGCAGCTTAGGGGACAGGCCTAACTATGGC. The J gene is TRBJ1-2, the V gene TRBV7-2; 8 positions match TRBD1. Sequencing ends 3 residues short of the CDR3 end; the germline J gene provides the rest. Germline V CDR1 and CDR2: SGHTA, FQGNSA. Unmatched junction bases numbered 1, after V lost 1 base and J lost 0 bases. CDR3 size: 15 residues. Full variable domain (remainder filled in from reference TRBV7-2 and TRBJ1-2): GAGVSQSPSNKVTEKGKDVELRCDPISGHTALYWYRQSLGQGLEFLIYFQGNSAPDKSGLPSDRFSAERTGGSVSTLTIQRTQQEDSAVYLCASSLGDRPNYGYTFGSGTRLTVV.

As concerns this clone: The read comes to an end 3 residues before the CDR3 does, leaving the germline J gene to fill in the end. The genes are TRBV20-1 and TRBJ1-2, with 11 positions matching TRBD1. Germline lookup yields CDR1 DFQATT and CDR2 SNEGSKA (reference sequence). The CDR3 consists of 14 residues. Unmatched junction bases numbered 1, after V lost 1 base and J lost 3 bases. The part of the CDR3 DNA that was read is TGCAGTGCTAGAGTGGGACAGGGGGACTATGGC. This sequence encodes CSARVGQGDYG. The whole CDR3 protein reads CSARVGQGDYGYTF.

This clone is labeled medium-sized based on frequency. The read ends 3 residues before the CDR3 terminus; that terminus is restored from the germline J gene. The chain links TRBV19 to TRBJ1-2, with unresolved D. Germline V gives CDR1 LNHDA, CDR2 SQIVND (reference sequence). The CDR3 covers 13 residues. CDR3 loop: CASSISDNEGYTF. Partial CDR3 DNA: TGTGCCAGTAGTATCAGTGACAACGAGGGC.

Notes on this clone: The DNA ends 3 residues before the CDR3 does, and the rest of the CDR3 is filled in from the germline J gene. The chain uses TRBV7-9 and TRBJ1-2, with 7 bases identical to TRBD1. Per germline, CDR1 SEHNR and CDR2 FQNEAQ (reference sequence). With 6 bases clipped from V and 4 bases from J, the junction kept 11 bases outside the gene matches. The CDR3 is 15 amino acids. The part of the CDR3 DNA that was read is TGTGCCAGCAGTTCGACCCTGACAGGGCTCTATGGC. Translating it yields CASSSTLTGLYG. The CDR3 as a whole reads CASSSTLTGLYGYTF.